Listed below are T cell receptor beta chains from one sample, sequenced in a study of cytomegalovirus exposure and HLA in healthy donors. Profiling relied on immunoSEQ multiplex PCR, and the TCRdb table lists in-frame clones only, not all of them. The sample lists some 130,000 clones, 65% to 90% occurring once. The sequenced sample consisted of PBMCs. The receptors come from a man aged 18-30 years in good health and CMV-seronegative. The CDR3 runs from the conserved cysteine through the conserved F or W. Each record gives: J gene, V gene, D gene, clone size, CDR3 DNA, CDR3 protein. A D gene is named only where the DNA matches it firmly. For some rows the clone size is stated as once, few or many, or as a class when expanded; others skip it.

TRBJ2-7	TRBV27	NA	NA	TGTGCCAGCAGTTCACGGGGGACGGTCTCCTACGAGCAGTACTTC	CASSSRGTVSYEQYF
TRBJ2-7	TRBV18	TRBD1	NA	TGTGCCAGCTCACCGGTTGAGCAGAGACAGGGAGCCTACGAGCAGTACTTC	CASSPVEQRQGAYEQYF
TRBJ2-2	TRBV10-1	NA	NA	TGCGCCAGCAGCCACAGGGAGGGCACCGGGGAGCTGTTTTTT	CASSHREGTGELFF
TRBJ2-3	TRBV5-1	TRBD2	NA	TGCGCCAGCAGCCCGGGACTAGCGGGGGGCGCGCCTGGGACAGATACGCAGTATTTT	CASSPGLAGGAPGTDTQYF
TRBJ1-5	TRBV7-2	NA	NA	TGTGCCAGCAGCTTAACGGGGTTTCGTCAGCCCCAGCATTTT	CASSLTGFRQPQHF
TRBJ2-7	TRBV9	TRBD2	NA	TGTGCCAGCAGCGCAGCGGGGGGCCCCCGCTACGAGCAGTACTTC	CASSAAGGPRYEQYF
TRBJ1-1	TRBV9	TRBD1	NA	TGTGCCAGCAGCGTAGCAGGGGGCGGGAACACTGAAGCTTTCTTT	CASSVAGGGNTEAFF
TRBJ2-7	TRBV28	TRBD2	NA	TGTGCCAGCAGGGTTACTAGCGGGGCTCCTTATTATGAGCAGTACTTC	CASRVTSGAPYYEQYF
TRBJ2-7	TRBV7-2	TRBD2	NA	TGTGCCAGCAGCTTAAGTCGGGGGGGCACCTACGAGCAGTACTTC	CASSLSRGGTYEQYF
TRBJ2-3	TRBV5-1	TRBD2	NA	TGCGCCAGCAGCCACGGGACTAACACAGATACGCAGTATTTT	CASSHGTNTDTQYF
TRBJ2-2	TRBV25-1	NA	NA	TGTGCCAGCAGTCCACTAAGTAAAGTCGGGGAGCTGTTTTTT	CASSPLSKVGELFF
TRBJ2-7	TRBV13	NA	NA	TGTGCCAGCAGCTTACTTAGTCGGGGAGACCCCTACGAGCAGTACTTC	CASSLLSRGDPYEQYF
TRBJ2-5	TRBV6-6	NA	NA	TGTGCCAGCAGTTACGGACTCGGGCAAACCCAAGAGACCCAGTACTTC	CASSYGLGQTQETQYF
TRBJ1-2	TRBV28	TRBD1	once	TGTGCCAGCAGCCCACCGGGACAGGGCTATGGCTACACCTTC	CASSPPGQGYGYTF
TRBJ2-7	TRBV6-5	TRBD2	NA	TGTGCCAGCAGTTACTCTGGGACTAACGCCTACGAGCAGTACTTC	CASSYSGTNAYEQYF
TRBJ1-1	TRBV7-2	TRBD1	NA	TGTGCCAGCAAGGGGGACAGGGTGACCACTGAAGCTTTCTTT	CASKGDRVTTEAFF
TRBJ1-5	TRBV6-4	NA	NA	TGTGCCAGCAGTCGCATACACGACAGTCAGCCCCAGCATTTT	CASSRIHDSQPQHF
TRBJ1-3	TRBV4-3	NA	NA	TGCGCCAGCAGCCAAGGTCGGGCGCGGGCGAACACCATATATTTT	CASSQGRARANTIYF
TRBJ1-2	TRBV5-6	NA	NA	TGTGCCAGCAGCTTGCCCGGACAGAACTATGGCTACACCTTC	CASSLPGQNYGYTF
TRBJ1-1	TRBV28	TRBD1	few	TGTGCCAGCAGGAAACAGGGGTTCACTGAAGCTTTCTTT	CASRKQGFTEAFF
TRBJ2-4	TRBV7-2	TRBD2	NA	TGTGCCAGCAGCCGGGGACTAGCGGGGGCCGGTAACATTCAGTACTTC	CASSRGLAGAGNIQYF
TRBJ1-1	TRBV7-9	NA	NA	TGTGCCAGCAGCCTGGGGCAGATGAACACTGAAGCTTTCTTT	CASSLGQMNTEAFF
TRBJ1-5	TRBV19	NA	NA	TGTGCCAGTAGAGAGGGAAGCTATCAGCCCCAGCATTTT	CASREGSYQPQHF
TRBJ1-1	TRBV10-2	NA	NA	TGCGCCAGCACCCTTACAGGTGCCCCGAACACTGAAGCTTTCTTT	CASTLTGAPNTEAFF
TRBJ1-5	TRBV7-2	NA	NA	TGTGCCAGCAGCTTAGTGGGAGGGGGCAATCAGCCCCAGCATTTT	CASSLVGGGNQPQHF
TRBJ2-7	TRBV7-9	TRBD1	NA	TGTGCCAGCAGCTCGGACAGGGGGCGAAACGAGCAGTACTTC	CASSSDRGRNEQYF
TRBJ1-6	TRBV7-8	NA	NA	TGTGCCAGCAGCTTATCTAGTCGGGGCTCCTATAATTCACCCCTCCACTTT	CASSLSSRGSYNSPLHF
TRBJ2-7	TRBV2	TRBD2	NA	TGTGCCAGCAGGGCCACCGTCTTGGCTAGCGGGGGACGCGAGCAGTACTTC	CASRATVLASGGREQYF
TRBJ2-2	TRBV10-2	TRBD1	few	TGCGCCAGCAGAGGCAGGGGGACCGGGGAGCTGTTTTTT	CASRGRGTGELFF
TRBJ2-5	TRBV6-5	TRBD2	NA	TGTGCCAGTTCCGACGGGAGGGCATTCCAAGAGACCCAGTACTTC	CASSDGRAFQETQYF
TRBJ1-2	TRBV7-2	NA	NA	TGTGCCAGCAGCCCCCGGACAGATGGCTACACCTTC	CASSPRTDGYTF
TRBJ2-6	TRBV28	NA	NA	TGTGCCAGCAGACTCGGGGGTGCTGGGGCCAACGTCCTGACTTTC	CASRLGGAGANVLTF
TRBJ1-2	TRBV7-9	NA	few	TGTGCCAGCAGCTTAGACACAGCCCTGTCCCCTGAAAACTATGGCTACACCTTC	CASSLDTALSPENYGYTF
TRBJ1-4	TRBV2	NA	NA	TGTGCCAGCAGTGAATCTGGGGCAGCCCGTTTTCTTGAAAAACTGTTTTTT	CASSESGAARFLEKLFF
TRBJ1-1	TRBV28	TRBD1	NA	TGTGCCAGCAGTTTATCCGGGACAGCGTCTGAAGCTTTCTTT	CASSLSGTASEAFF